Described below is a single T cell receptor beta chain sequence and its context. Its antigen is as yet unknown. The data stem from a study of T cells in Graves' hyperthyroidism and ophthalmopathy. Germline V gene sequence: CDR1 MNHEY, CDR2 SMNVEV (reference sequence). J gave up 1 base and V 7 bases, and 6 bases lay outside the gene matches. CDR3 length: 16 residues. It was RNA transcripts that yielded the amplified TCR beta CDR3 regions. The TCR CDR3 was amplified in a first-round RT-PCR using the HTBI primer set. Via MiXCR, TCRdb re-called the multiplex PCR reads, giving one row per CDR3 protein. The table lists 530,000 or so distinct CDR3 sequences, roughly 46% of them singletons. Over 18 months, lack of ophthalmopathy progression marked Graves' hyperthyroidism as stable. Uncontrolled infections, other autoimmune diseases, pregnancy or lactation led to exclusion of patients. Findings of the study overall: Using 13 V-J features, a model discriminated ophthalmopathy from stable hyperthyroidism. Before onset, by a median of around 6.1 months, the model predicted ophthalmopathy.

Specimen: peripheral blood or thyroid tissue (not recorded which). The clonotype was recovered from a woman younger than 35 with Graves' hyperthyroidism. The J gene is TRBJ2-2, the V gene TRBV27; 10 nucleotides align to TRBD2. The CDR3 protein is CASTARTSGNTGELFF. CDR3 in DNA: TGTGCCAGCACGGCCAGGACTAGCGGGAACACCGGGGAGCTGTTTTTT.